The rows below give T cell receptor beta chains drawn from one sample of a study of OX40 agonist ivuxolimab in advanced cancers. The protocol was immunoSEQ multiplex PCR, while the TCRdb copy is restricted to in-frame clones and leaves out a portion. Of roughly 70,000 clones detected, approximately 86% appear once; the ten largest clones hold around 2%. Sequenced here: CD4+ or CD8+ T cells sorted from blood, sampled in a trial of the OX40 agonist ivuxolimab. All receptors derive from an adult with an advanced solid tumor such as melanoma, head and neck, liver or kidney cancer. The CDR3 runs from the conserved cysteine through the conserved F or W. A D gene is named only where the DNA matches it firmly. Clone size is stated in some rows and not others, as once, few, many or a class when expanded.

>TRBV6-5|TRBJ1-4|-|-
CASSYSAENNEKLFF
TGTGCCAGCAGTTACTCGGCAGAGAATAATGAAAAACTGTTTTTT
>TRBV11-2|TRBJ1-4|-|-
CASSLLNEKLFF
TGTGCCAGCAGCCTTCTTAATGAAAAACTGTTTTTT
>TRBV11-3|TRBJ2-3|TRBD1|-
CASSSTGADTQYF
TGTGCCAGCAGCTCCACAGGGGCAGATACGCAGTATTTT
>TRBV5-1|TRBJ2-5|-|-
CASSLVPGTPEQETQYF
TGCGCCAGCAGCTTGGTTCCCGGGACCCCTGAACAAGAGACCCAGTACTTC
>TRBV29-1|TRBJ2-3|-|-
CSVEKDQGTTDTQYF
TGCAGCGTTGAAAAAGATCAGGGTACCACAGATACGCAGTATTTT
>TRBV28|TRBJ1-5|-|few
CASSPRNEERGNQPQHF
TGTGCCAGCAGTCCGAGGAACGAGGAAAGAGGCAATCAGCCCCAGCATTTT
>TRBV28|TRBJ1-1|-|once
CASSLDQGNTEAFF
TGTGCCAGCAGTTTAGACCAGGGGAACACTGAAGCTTTCTTT
>TRBV7-2|TRBJ1-3|-|-
CASSLDPGSGNTIYF
TGTGCCAGCAGCTTAGACCCGGGCTCTGGAAACACCATATATTTT
>TRBV5-6|TRBJ2-3|TRBD2|-
CASSSIGGGGETQYF
TGTGCCAGCAGCTCTATTGGTGGTGGGGGGGAGACGCAGTATTTT
>TRBV7-3|TRBJ2-7|-|-
CASSLRGGRTTVGEQYF
TGTGCCAGCAGCTTAAGAGGTGGCAGGACGACCGTGGGCGAGCAGTACTTC
>TRBV19|TRBJ1-2|TRBD1|-
CASIEQDRARGYTF
TGTGCCAGTATCGAACAGGACAGGGCGAGAGGCTACACCTTC
>TRBV28|TRBJ1-3|TRBD1|-
CASTARTGGNTGNTIYF
TGTGCCAGCACCGCCAGGACAGGGGGTAATACTGGAAACACCATATATTTT
>TRBV27|TRBJ2-1|TRBD1|-
CASSLDRGGQQFF
TGTGCCAGCAGTCTCGACAGGGGGGGTCAGCAGTTCTTC
>TRBV5-6|TRBJ2-3|-|-
CASSSLPRRNTDTQYF
TGTGCCAGCAGCTCTTTACCTCGGAGGAATACAGATACGCAGTATTTT
>TRBV7-7|TRBJ2-1|TRBD1|-
CASSKDRDRINEQFF
TGTGCTAGCAGCAAAGACCGGGACAGGATAAATGAGCAGTTCTTC
>TRBV30|TRBJ1-3|-|few
CAWMQWGDSDTIYF
TGTGCCTGGATGCAATGGGGGGATAGTGACACCATATATTTT